Each of the 5 T cell receptor beta chains below was sequenced from the same sample in a study of blood T cell repertoires in COVID-19. Only in-frame clones appear in the TCRdb table, and some are missing; sequencing was by immunoSEQ multiplex PCR. The data hold 300,000 to 450,000 clones, with 88% observed a single time. Sample: PBMCs or T cells enriched from blood (not recorded which). These receptors were obtained from a woman under 30 who had recovered from COVID-19.

The genes are TRBV6-5 and TRBJ2-1, with 12 positions matching TRBD2. Trimming took 1 base from V and 10 from J; bases not matched to a gene: 5. CDR3 length equals 15 residues. The germline CDR1 and CDR2 sequences are MNHEY and SVGAGI. The CDR3 sequence: CASSYYLAGGEEQFF. The CDR3, as DNA: TGTGCCAGCAGTTACTACCTAGCGGGGGGGGAAGAGCAGTTCTTC.

CDR3 nucleotide sequence: TGTGCCAGTAGTCCCACTGGGGGACACCCCTCAGATACGCAGTATTTT. Its protein is CASSPTGGHPSDTQYF. The V and J genes are TRBV19 and TRBJ2-3, with D possibly matching TRBD1 (6 bases). The V and J ends lost 5 bases and 4 bases respectively, with 19 bases between them. This CDR3 contains 16 residues. CDR1 and CDR2 from the germline V gene are LNHDA and SQIVND (reference sequence). Combining the CDR3 with reference TRBV19 and TRBJ2-3 gives the whole variable domain DGGITQSPKYLFRKEGQNVTLSCEQNLNHDAMYWYRQDPGQGLRLIYYSQIVNDFQKGDIAEGYSVSREKKESFPLTVTSAQKNPTAFYLCASSPTGGHPSDTQYFGPGTRLTVL.

V gene TRBV3-1 (or the pseudogene TRBV3-2) combines with J gene TRBJ2-3, with 13 bases identical to TRBD2. Germline lookup yields CDR1 LGHDT and CDR2 YNNKEL (reference sequence). The CDR3 consists of 19 residues. V was pared by 7 bases and J by 2 bases, with 15 bases of the junction left unmatched. CDR3 nucleotides: TGTGCCAGCACCGACAGGACTAGCGGGGGCCTTACGGTCACAGATACGCAGTATTTT. It encodes CASTDRTSGGLTVTDTQYF.

The V gene is TRBV27, the J gene TRBJ2-1; 11 bases fit TRBD2. The CDR3 loop spans 17 amino acids. Germline V gives CDR1 MNHEY, CDR2 SMNVEV (reference sequence). The junction had 9 bases not matched to a gene; V was cut back by 1 base and J by 7 bases. The DNA of the CDR3 is TGTGCCAGCAGTTTATTGTTAGCGGGGGGGCTGGGGAATGAGCAGTTCTTC. Residues: CASSLLLAGGLGNEQFF.

This rearrangement joins TRBV28 to TRBJ1-2; tentative D call: TRBD1 (6 bases). The CDR3 covers 11 residues. The V and J ends lost 5 bases and 13 bases respectively, with 14 bases between them. Germline CDR1 is MDHEN and CDR2 is SYDVKM. The CDR3 reads CASSINRVSTF. CDR3 sequence (DNA): TGTGCCAGCAGTATAAACAGGGTATCCACCTTC.